Presented here are 18 T cell receptor beta chains from one specimen sequenced in a study of T cells in Graves' hyperthyroidism and ophthalmopathy. Amplification targeted TCR beta CDR3 regions from RNA transcripts. The HTBI primer set was used in a first-round RT-PCR of the TCR CDR3. A single record per CDR3 protein comes from TCRdb applying MiXCR to the multiplex PCR reads. The table lists approximately 870,000 distinct CDR3 sequences, roughly 37% of them singletons. The sample consisted of blood. The receptors originated from a man in his late teens or twenties with Graves' hyperthyroidism.

In this sample, this clonotype turned up once. V and J are TRBV3-1 and TRBJ1-1; D gene ambiguous. CDR3 length: 11 amino acids. Per the germline V gene, CDR1 is LGHDT and CDR2 is YNNKEL (reference sequence). Trimming cost V 5 bases and J 9 bases, with 10 bases left between them. The CDR3 coding sequence is TGTGCCAGCAGCAACTCGGGGAAAGCTTTCTTT. Its protein product is CASSNSGKAFF.

This clonotype was detected a few times. The rearrangement uses TRBV5-1 and TRBJ1-4; possibly TRBD1 for D (6 bases). The CDR3 spans 14 residues. Trimming took 3 bases from V and 8 from J, leaving 14 bases between them. CDR1 is SGHRS and CDR2 is YFSETQ in the germline V gene. DNA for the CDR3: TGCGCCAGCAGCTGGACAGCCGGGGGAGAAAAACTGTTTTTT. It encodes CASSWTAGGEKLFF. Full variable domain (rest looked up from reference TRBV5-1 and TRBJ1-4): KAGVTQTPRYLIKTRGQQVTLSCSPISGHRSVSWYQQTPGQGLQFLFEYFSETQRNKGNFPGRFSGRQFSNSRSEMNVSTLELGDSALYLCASSWTAGGEKLFFGSGTQLSVL.

The J gene is TRBJ2-7, the V gene TRBV2; TRBD2 matches 15 bases. The germline V gene has CDR1 SNHLY and CDR2 FYNNEI. Trimming took 3 bases from V and 6 from J; bases not matched to a gene: 6. The CDR3 covers 16 residues. The DNA of the CDR3 is TGTGCCAGCAGTGAGGGACTAGCGGGGGGTCTTGGCGAGCAGTACTTC. Its protein is CASSEGLAGGLGEQYF.

This chain uses TRBV7-8 with TRBJ1-1, with 8 bases lining up with TRBD1. Germline CDR1 is SGHVS and CDR2 is FQNEAQ. This CDR3 is built from 15 residues. Trimming took 1 base from V and 3 from J; bases not matched to a gene: 4. DNA of the CDR3: TGTGCCAGCAGCTTAGGGACAGGGAAATACACTGAAGCTTTCTTT. It specifies CASSLGTGKYTEAFF.

This chain joins TRBV29-1 and TRBJ2-7, with D unclear. Trimming cost V 4 bases and J 3 bases, with 10 bases left between them. The CDR3 consists of 12 residues. CDR1 is SQVTM, CDR2 ANQGSEA, per germline. The CDR3 nucleotides read TGCAGCGTTGCGGGTGGAAACTACGAGCAGTACTTC. This translates into CSVAGGNYEQYF.

This clonotype showed up many times. This chain links TRBV5-6 with TRBJ1-6; 7 bases align to TRBD1. The V gene end was trimmed by 1 base and the J gene end by 9 bases; junction bases not matched to a gene: 4. The CDR3 runs 14 residues. From germline, CDR1 is SGHDT and CDR2 YYEEEE. The CDR3 DNA reads TGTGCCAGCAGCTTGAGGGGGCAAAGTTCACCCCTCCACTTT. It translates to CASSLRGQSSPLHF.

This clonotype was detected only a few times. This rearrangement joins TRBV5-1 to TRBJ1-2, with 8 nucleotides matching TRBD1. Per germline, CDR1 SGHRS and CDR2 YFSETQ. This CDR3 region has 13 residues. Trimming took 3 bases from V and 4 from J; bases not matched to a gene: 2. The DNA for the CDR3 is TGCGCCAGCAGCTCACAGGGGGGCTATGGCTACACCTTC. This translates into CASSSQGGYGYTF.

V is TRBV5-1 and J is TRBJ2-6; 10 nucleotides agree with TRBD1. The CDR3 runs 19 residues. After removal of 0 bases from V and 4 bases from J, the junction contained 10 bases not matched to a gene. The V gene's germline CDR1 is SGHRS and CDR2 YFSETQ. In DNA form, the CDR3 reads TGCGCCAGCAGCTTGGGACAGGGGGCGTCGAATTCCGGGGCCAACGTCCTGACTTTC. Translated: CASSLGQGASNSGANVLTF.

This clonotype has a handful of counts. The chain has TRBV7-6 and TRBJ2-7; 14 bases map to TRBD2. Germline CDR1 is SGHVS and CDR2 is FNYEAQ. CDR3 length: 14 residues. Trimming cost V 8 bases and J 1 base; bases outside gene matches: 1. The CDR3 DNA is TGTGCCAGCGGGACTAGCGGGGGTTCCTACGAGCAGTACTTC. This encodes CASGTSGGSYEQYF.

This sequence joins TRBV7-9 and TRBJ1-6; 10 nucleotides align to TRBD1. Germline V gives CDR1 SEHNR, CDR2 FQNEAQ (reference sequence). The J segment lost 10 bases and the V segment lost 5 bases, leaving 8 bases of the junction unmatched. The CDR3 extends over 15 amino acids. CDR3 DNA sequence: TGTGCCAGCAGCCTTTGGACAGGGGGTTACTCACCCCTCCACTTT. Translated: CASSLWTGGYSPLHF.

V is TRBV12-5 and J is TRBJ1-1; no definite D call. The CDR3 sequence is 13 residues long. The germline V gene encodes CDR1 LGHNT and CDR2 FRNRAP. V lost 6 bases, J lost 1 base, and 9 bases lay in between. CDR3 amino acids: CASGREPNTEAFF. In DNA form, the CDR3 reads TGTGCTAGTGGGAGGGAGCCGAACACTGAAGCTTTCTTT.

This chain connects TRBV12-3 or TRBV12-4 to TRBJ2-7; D might be TRBD1 (6 bases). The CDR3 totals 14 residues. V was pared by 2 bases and J by 4 bases, with 12 bases between. The CDR3 loop is CASSLRDKNYEQYF. In nucleotides, the CDR3 is TGTGCCAGCAGTTTACGGGACAAGAATTACGAGCAGTACTTC.

This clonotype appeared a few times. The chain combines TRBV9 with TRBJ2-7, with no clear D. Germline V gene sequence: CDR1 SGDLS, CDR2 YYNGEE. The CDR3 loop spans 15 amino acids. V dropped 0 bases and J dropped 5 bases, with 15 bases sitting between them. CDR3 sequence (DNA): TGTGCCAGCAGCGTAGAGATTGGAGTTTCCCACGAGCAGTACTTC. It is translated as CASSVEIGVSHEQYF.

The genes are TRBV20-1 and TRBJ2-5; 9 nucleotides line up with TRBD1. The length of the CDR3 is 15 residues. The germline V gene has CDR1 DFQATT and CDR2 SNEGSKA (reference sequence). The V gene end was trimmed by 0 bases and the J gene end by 5 bases; junction bases not matched to a gene: 7. CDR3 residues: CSARDLRTGEETQYF. CDR3 nucleotides: TGCAGTGCTAGAGATCTGCGGACAGGGGAGGAGACCCAGTACTTC.

V usage is TRBV12-3 or TRBV12-4 and J usage is TRBJ2-2; D remains unclear. CDR3 length equals 12 residues. The ends were cut back, 1 base at V and 9 bases at J, with 6 bases in the middle. The CDR3 DNA reads as TGTGCCAGCAGTTTAGAGAGTTGGGAGCTGTTTTTT. Amino acids: CASSLESWELFF.

This chain joins TRBV7-2 and TRBJ2-7; TRBD2 is a possible D gene (9 bases). Trimming shortened V by 5 bases and J by 5 bases, and 22 bases separated the two germline ends. This CDR3 region has 16 residues. The germline gives CDR1 SGHTA, CDR2 FQGNSA. CDR3 protein: CASSRGQGLAFDEQYF. DNA for the CDR3: TGTGCCAGCAGCCGAGGACAGGGACTAGCTTTCGACGAGCAGTACTTC.

This chain links TRBV2 with TRBJ1-4, with 9 bases lining up with TRBD1. V shed 5 bases, J shed 7 bases, and the junction held 8 bases outside the gene matches. This CDR3 contains 15 residues. Germline CDR1 SNHLY, CDR2 FYNNEI. CDR3 bases: TGTGCCAGCAGTCGAGACAGGGGGTTGGGTGAAAAACTGTTTTTT. Translating gives CASSRDRGLGEKLFF.

This clonotype was observed a few times. Sequence at one end of the junction differs from germline and may be a read error. The genes are TRBV7-7 and TRBJ2-1; TRBD2 aligns across 12 bases. CDR1 SSHAT and CDR2 FNYEAQ come from the germline V gene (reference sequence). The CDR3 spans 14 residues. Here the CDR3 DNA reads TGTGCTAGCAGCTCTAGCGGGGGGGCGGATGAGCAGTTCTTC. Amino acids: CASSSSGGADEQFF.